A single sample gave rise to the 16 T cell receptor beta chains below, sequenced in a study of shared clonotypes between healthy human individuals. Using immunoSEQ multiplex PCR, the repertoire was profiled, and TCRdb retains in-frame clones only, with some absent. The sample has about half a million clones, around 80% seen once. Sequenced input: PBMCs. The receptors were gathered from a woman between 35 and 50 years old in good health. Some clones in this sample may be carry-over from other donors' samples.

This clone came up once. The chain is built from TRBV27 and TRBJ1-5; 10 bases map to TRBD1. CDR1 is MNHEY, CDR2 SMNVEV, per germline (reference sequence). Losses at the gene ends were 4 bases for V and 6 bases for J; bases not matched to a gene: 0. This CDR3 comprises 13 residues. This CDR3 is CASSWDRGQPQHF. Written as DNA, the CDR3 is TGTGCCAGCAGTTGGGACAGGGGTCAGCCCCAGCATTTT.

This clone was counted a few times. The gene calls are TRBV7-9 and TRBJ1-5; no reliable D call. This CDR3 region has 13 residues. The V gene lost 0 bases and the J gene lost 5 bases, with 5 bases spanning the gap. Germline CDR1 SEHNR, CDR2 FQNEAQ (reference sequence). The CDR3 loop reads CASSLAPDQPQHF. CDR3 in DNA: TGTGCCAGCAGCTTAGCGCCAGATCAGCCCCAGCATTTT.

This clone appeared once. This chain connects TRBV7-6 to TRBJ2-1, with D maybe TRBD2 (5 bases). This CDR3 is built from 14 residues. Germline V gene lookup returns CDR1 SGHVS and CDR2 FNYEAQ. Between the trimmed V and J ends, which lost 0 bases and 5 bases, there was a span of 8 bases. The CDR3, as DNA: TGTGCCAGCAGCTTAGCGTGGACTCACAATGAGCAGTTCTTC. Encoded protein: CASSLAWTHNEQFF.

The CDR3 loop reads CASSRDRENYGYTF. The DNA of the CDR3 is TGTGCCAGCAGCCGCGACAGGGAGAACTATGGCTACACCTTC. The chain recombines TRBV5-6 with TRBJ1-2; 7 bases are a match to TRBD1. The V gene's germline CDR1 is SGHDT and CDR2 YYEEEE. After removal of 4 bases from V and 2 bases from J, the junction contained 5 bases not matched to a gene. There are 14 residues in the CDR3.

This clone was detected only once. This rearrangement joins TRBV28 to TRBJ2-7, with 9 bases matching TRBD2. The CDR3 spans 18 residues. Losses at the gene ends were 4 bases for V and 3 bases for J; bases not matched to a gene: 16. Germline V CDR1 and CDR2: MDHEN, SYDVKM. CDR3 loop: CASSSPRGGRALLYEQYF. DNA for the CDR3: TGTGCCAGCAGTTCCCCCCGGGGCGGGAGGGCTTTACTCTACGAGCAGTACTTC.

This clone was observed at least ten times. This rearrangement joins TRBV7-3 to TRBJ2-1; D perhaps matches TRBD2 (6 bases). The CDR3 extends over 15 amino acids. Germline values: CDR1 SGHTA, CDR2 FQGTGA. Trimming took off 5 bases at V and 6 bases at J, with 17 bases between the two ends. CDR3 loop: CASSPERARVNEQFF. DNA for the CDR3: TGTGCCAGCAGCCCTGAGCGGGCTAGGGTCAATGAGCAGTTCTTC.

The J gene is TRBJ1-1, the V gene TRBV7-6; the D is unclear. CDR3 length: 15 amino acids. V was shortened by 5 bases and J by 4 bases, with 17 bases between the two germline ends. From germline, CDR1 is SGHVS and CDR2 FNYEAQ. The CDR3 loop reads CASSDAVRSGTEAFF. CDR3 in DNA: TGTGCCAGCAGCGACGCAGTGAGGTCGGGCACTGAAGCTTTCTTT.

The chain couples TRBV5-1 to TRBJ2-7; the match to TRBD1 covers 11 bases. The CDR3 is 15 amino acids. Germline V gene data show CDR1 as SGHRS and CDR2 as YFSETQ. The junction had 4 bases not matched to a gene; V was cut back by 0 bases and J by 5 bases. CDR3 sequence: CASSLDGQGANEQYF. Written as DNA, the CDR3 is TGCGCCAGCAGCTTGGATGGACAGGGGGCGAACGAGCAGTACTTC.

The chain carries TRBV7-2 and TRBJ2-2; the match to TRBD2 covers 14 bases. CDR3 size: 16 residues. Unmatched junction bases numbered 6, after V lost 5 bases and J lost 7 bases. Germline V gene data show CDR1 as SGHTA and CDR2 as FQGNSA. The CDR3 DNA is TGTGCCAGCAGCCCTCGGACTAGCGGGAGGAGCGGGGAGCTGTTTTTT. It translates to CASSPRTSGRSGELFF.

This chain connects TRBV7-8 to TRBJ2-7; possibly TRBD1 for D (6 bases). CDR3 size: 13 residues. Germline V gene sequence: CDR1 SGHVS, CDR2 FQNEAQ. V was pared by 5 bases and J by 2 bases, with 10 bases between. The CDR3 nucleotides are TGTGCCAGCAGCGCCGGACAGACCTACGAGCAGTACTTC. Translating it yields CASSAGQTYEQYF.

The chain combines TRBV14 with TRBJ1-1; D unclear. The CDR3 covers 13 residues. Germline assignment: CDR1 SGHDN and CDR2 FVKESK. V was cut by 1 base and J by 7 bases, with 10 bases left in between. This CDR3 reads CASSQGGWGEAFF. CDR3 DNA: TGTGCCAGCAGCCAAGGCGGGTGGGGTGAAGCTTTCTTT.

This sequence joins TRBV5-4 and TRBJ2-5; D gene unclear. The CDR3 covers 14 residues. The V gene lost 5 bases and the J gene lost 5 bases, with 16 bases spanning the gap. Germline assignment: CDR1 SGHNT and CDR2 YYREEE (reference sequence). The CDR3 loop is CASRVDSDGETQYF. CDR3 DNA: TGTGCCAGCAGGGTAGACTCCGACGGGGAGACCCAGTACTTC.

The chain couples TRBV19 to TRBJ2-1; possibly TRBD2 for D (6 bases). The CDR3 has 14 amino acids. With 8 bases removed from V and 6 bases from J, the gap between germline ends came to 17 bases. From germline, CDR1 is LNHDA and CDR2 SQIVND (reference sequence). Here the CDR3 reads CASSGRQTSNEQFF. CDR3 sequence (DNA): TGTGCCAGTTCGGGGAGGCAGACCTCCAATGAGCAGTTCTTC.

The CDR3 reads CASTGGTGGYEQYF. The CDR3 nucleotides are TGTGCCTCGACAGGAGGGACAGGGGGGTACGAGCAGTACTTC. The chain combines TRBV6-1 with TRBJ2-7; 11 nucleotides line up with TRBD1. With V trimmed by 11 bases and J by 4 bases, 10 bases remained unmatched. Germline CDR1 MNHNS, CDR2 SASEGT. The CDR3 consists of 14 residues.

The V gene is TRBV7-9, the J gene TRBJ1-1; a weak D match, TRBD1 (6 bases). The ends were cut back, 3 bases at V and 0 bases at J, with 8 bases in the middle. Germline V gene data show CDR1 as SEHNR and CDR2 as FQNEAQ (reference sequence). The CDR3 has 14 amino acids. The CDR3 loop reads CASSFQGLNTEAFF. The CDR3 DNA follows: TGTGCCAGCAGCTTTCAGGGGCTGAACACTGAAGCTTTCTTT. Drawing the rest from reference TRBV7-9 and TRBJ1-1, the complete variable domain is DTGVSQNPRHKITKRGQNVTFRCDPISEHNRLYWYRQTLGQGPEFLTYFQNEAQLEKSRLLSDRFSAERPKGSFSTLEIQRTEQGDSAMYLCASSFQGLNTEAFFGQGTRLTVV.

This clone was detected a few times. The V and J genes are TRBV10-1 and TRBJ2-7, with 8 bases aligning to TRBD1. Germline CDR1 is WNHNN and CDR2 is SYGVQD (reference sequence). After removal of 2 bases from V and 5 bases from J, the junction contained 8 bases not matched to a gene. This CDR3 is 15 amino acids long. The CDR3 loop reads CASSETTGALDEQYF. The DNA of the CDR3 is TGCGCCAGCAGTGAGACGACAGGGGCCCTGGACGAGCAGTACTTC.